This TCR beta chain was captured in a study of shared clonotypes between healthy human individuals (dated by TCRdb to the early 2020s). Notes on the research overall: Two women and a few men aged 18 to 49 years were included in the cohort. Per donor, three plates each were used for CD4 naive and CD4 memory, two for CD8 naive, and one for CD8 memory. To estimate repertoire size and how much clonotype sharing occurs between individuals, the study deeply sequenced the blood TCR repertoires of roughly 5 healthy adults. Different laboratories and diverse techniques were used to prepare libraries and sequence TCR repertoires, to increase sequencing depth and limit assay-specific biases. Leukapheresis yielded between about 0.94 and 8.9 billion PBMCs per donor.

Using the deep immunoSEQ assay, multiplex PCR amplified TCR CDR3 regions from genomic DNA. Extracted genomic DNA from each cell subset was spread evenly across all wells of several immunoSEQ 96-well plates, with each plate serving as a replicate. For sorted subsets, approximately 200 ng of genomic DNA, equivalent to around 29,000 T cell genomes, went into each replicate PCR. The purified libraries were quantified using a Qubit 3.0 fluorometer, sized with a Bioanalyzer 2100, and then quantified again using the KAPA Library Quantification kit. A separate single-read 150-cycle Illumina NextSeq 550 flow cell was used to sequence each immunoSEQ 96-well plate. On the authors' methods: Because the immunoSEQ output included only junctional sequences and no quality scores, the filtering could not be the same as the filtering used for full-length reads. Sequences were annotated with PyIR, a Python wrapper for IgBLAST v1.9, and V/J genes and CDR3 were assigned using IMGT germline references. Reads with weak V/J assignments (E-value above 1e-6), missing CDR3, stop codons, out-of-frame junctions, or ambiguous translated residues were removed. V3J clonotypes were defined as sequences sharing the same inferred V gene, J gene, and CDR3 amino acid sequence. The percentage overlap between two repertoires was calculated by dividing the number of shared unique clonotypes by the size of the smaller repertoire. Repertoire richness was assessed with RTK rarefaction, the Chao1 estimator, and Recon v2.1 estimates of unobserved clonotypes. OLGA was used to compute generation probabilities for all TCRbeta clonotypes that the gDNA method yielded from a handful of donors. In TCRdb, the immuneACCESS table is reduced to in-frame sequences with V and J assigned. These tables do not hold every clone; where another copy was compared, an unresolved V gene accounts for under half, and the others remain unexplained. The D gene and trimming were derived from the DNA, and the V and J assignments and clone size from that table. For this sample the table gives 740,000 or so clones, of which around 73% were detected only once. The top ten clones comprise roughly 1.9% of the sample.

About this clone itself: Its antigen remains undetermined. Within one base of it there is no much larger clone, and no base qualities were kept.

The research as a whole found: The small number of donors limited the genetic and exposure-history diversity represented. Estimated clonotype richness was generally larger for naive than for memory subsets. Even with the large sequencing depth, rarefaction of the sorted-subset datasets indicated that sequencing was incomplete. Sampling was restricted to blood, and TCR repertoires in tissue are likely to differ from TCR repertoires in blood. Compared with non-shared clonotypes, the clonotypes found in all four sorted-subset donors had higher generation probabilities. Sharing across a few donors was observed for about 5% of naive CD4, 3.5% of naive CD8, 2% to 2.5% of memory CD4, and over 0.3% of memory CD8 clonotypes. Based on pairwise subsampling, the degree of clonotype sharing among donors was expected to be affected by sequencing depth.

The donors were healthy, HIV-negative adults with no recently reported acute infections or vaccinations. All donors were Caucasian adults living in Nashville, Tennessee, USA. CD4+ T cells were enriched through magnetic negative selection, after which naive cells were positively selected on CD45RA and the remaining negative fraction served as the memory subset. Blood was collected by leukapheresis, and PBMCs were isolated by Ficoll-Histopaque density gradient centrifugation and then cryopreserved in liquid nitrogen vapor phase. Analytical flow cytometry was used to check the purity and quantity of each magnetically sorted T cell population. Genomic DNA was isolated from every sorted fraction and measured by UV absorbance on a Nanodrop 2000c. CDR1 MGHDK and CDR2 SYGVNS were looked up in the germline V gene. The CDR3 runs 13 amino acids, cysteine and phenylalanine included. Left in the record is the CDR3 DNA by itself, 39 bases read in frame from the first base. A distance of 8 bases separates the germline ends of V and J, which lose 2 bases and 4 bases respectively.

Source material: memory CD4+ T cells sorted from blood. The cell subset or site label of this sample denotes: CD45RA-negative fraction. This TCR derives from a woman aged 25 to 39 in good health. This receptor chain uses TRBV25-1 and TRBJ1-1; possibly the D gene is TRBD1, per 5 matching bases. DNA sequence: TGTGCCAGCAGTGAACAGGGTCCCACTGAAGCTTTCTTT. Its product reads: CASSEQGPTEAFF.